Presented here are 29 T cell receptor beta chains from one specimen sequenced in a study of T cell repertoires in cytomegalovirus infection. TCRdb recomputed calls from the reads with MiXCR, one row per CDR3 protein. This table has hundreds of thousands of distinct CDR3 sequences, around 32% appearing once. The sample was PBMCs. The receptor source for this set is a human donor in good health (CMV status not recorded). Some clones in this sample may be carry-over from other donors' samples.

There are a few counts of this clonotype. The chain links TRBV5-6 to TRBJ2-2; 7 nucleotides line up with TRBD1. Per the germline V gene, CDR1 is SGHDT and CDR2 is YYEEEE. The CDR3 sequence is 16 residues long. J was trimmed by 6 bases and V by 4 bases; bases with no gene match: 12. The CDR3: CASSLPGQVFPGELFF. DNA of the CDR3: TGTGCCAGCAGCCTTCCAGGACAGGTTTTCCCCGGGGAGCTGTTTTTT.

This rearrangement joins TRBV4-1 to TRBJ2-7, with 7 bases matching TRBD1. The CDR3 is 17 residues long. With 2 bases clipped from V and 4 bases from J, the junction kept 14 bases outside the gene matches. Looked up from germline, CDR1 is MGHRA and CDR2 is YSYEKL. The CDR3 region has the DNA TGCGCCAGCAGCCAAACCCCCAACCAGGGGGTGGTATACGAGCAGTACTTC. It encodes CASSQTPNQGVVYEQYF.

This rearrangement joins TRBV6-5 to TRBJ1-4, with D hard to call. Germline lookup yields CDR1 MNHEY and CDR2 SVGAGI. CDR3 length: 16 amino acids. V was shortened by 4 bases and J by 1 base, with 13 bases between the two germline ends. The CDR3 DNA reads TGTGCCAGCAGTTCCGGATTCGACGGAACTAATGAAAAACTGTTTTTT. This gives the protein CASSSGFDGTNEKLFF.

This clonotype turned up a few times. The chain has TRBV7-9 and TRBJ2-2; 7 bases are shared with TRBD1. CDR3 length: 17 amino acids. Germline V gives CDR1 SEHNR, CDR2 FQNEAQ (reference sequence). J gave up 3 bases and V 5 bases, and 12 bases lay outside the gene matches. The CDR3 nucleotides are TGTGCCAGCAGCGATCCGACAGGGATTACCGACACCGGGGAGCTGTTTTTT. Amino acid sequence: CASSDPTGITDTGELFF.

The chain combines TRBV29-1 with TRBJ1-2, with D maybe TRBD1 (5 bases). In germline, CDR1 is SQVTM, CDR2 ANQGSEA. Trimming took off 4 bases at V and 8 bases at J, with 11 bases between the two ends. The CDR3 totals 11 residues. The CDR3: CSVGQGSGYTF. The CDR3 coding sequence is TGCAGCGTTGGCCAGGGTAGCGGCTACACCTTC.

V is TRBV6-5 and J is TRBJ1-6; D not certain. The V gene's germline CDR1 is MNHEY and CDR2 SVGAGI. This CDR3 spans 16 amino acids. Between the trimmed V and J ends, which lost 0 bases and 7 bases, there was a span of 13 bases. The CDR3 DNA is TGTGCCAGCAGTTACTCGAAAGGTTTTGGCAATTCACCCCTCCACTTT. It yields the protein CASSYSKGFGNSPLHF.

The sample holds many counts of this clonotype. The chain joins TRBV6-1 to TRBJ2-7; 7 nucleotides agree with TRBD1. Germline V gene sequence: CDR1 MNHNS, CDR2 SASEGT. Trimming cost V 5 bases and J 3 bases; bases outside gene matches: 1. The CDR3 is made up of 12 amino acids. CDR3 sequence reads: CASSNRGYEQYF. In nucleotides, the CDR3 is TGTGCCAGCAGTAACAGGGGCTACGAGCAGTACTTC.

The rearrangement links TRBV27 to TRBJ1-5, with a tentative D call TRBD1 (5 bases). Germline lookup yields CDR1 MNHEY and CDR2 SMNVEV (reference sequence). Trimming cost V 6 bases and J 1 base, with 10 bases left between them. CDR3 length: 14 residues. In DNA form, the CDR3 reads TGTGCCAGCAGCATTCGACAGAGCAATCAGCCCCAGCATTTT. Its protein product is CASSIRQSNQPQHF.

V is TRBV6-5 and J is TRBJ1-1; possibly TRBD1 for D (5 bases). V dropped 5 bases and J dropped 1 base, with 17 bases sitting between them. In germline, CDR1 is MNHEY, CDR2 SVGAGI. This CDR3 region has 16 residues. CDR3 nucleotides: TGTGCCAGCAGTCGGGGGGGGATGAGGGAGAACACTGAAGCTTTCTTT. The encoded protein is CASSRGGMRENTEAFF.

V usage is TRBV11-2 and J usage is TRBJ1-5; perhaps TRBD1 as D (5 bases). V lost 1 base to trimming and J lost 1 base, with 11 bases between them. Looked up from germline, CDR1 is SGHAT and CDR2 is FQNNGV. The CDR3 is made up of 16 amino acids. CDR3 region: CASSLGPGMSNQPQHF. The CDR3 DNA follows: TGTGCCAGCAGCTTAGGCCCAGGGATGAGCAATCAGCCCCAGCATTTT.

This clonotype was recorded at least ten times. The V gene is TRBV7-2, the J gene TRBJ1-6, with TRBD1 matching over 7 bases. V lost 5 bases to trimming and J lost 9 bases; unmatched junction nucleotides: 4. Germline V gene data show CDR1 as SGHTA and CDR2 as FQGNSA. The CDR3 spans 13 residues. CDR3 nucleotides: TGTGCCAGCAGCCTAGACAGGGTTTCACCCCTCCACTTT. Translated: CASSLDRVSPLHF.

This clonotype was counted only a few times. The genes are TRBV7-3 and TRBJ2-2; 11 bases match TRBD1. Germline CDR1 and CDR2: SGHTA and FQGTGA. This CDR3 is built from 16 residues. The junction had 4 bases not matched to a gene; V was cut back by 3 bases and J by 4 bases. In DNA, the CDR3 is TGTGCCAGCAGCTTCTACGGGACAGGGGGCACCGGGGAGCTGTTTTTT. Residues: CASSFYGTGGTGELFF.

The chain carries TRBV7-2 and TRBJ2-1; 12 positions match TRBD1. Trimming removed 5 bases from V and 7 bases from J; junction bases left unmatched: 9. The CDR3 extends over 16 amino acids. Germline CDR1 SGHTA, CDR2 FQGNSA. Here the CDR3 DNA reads TGTGCCAGCAGCCCAATTGGGACAGGGGGCTTGAATGAGCAGTTCTTC. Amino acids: CASSPIGTGGLNEQFF. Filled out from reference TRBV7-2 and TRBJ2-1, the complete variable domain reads GAGVSQSPSNKVTEKGKDVELRCDPISGHTALYWYRQSLGQGLEFLIYFQGNSAPDKSGLPSDRFSAERTGGSVSTLTIQRTQQEDSAVYLCASSPIGTGGLNEQFFGPGTRLTVL.

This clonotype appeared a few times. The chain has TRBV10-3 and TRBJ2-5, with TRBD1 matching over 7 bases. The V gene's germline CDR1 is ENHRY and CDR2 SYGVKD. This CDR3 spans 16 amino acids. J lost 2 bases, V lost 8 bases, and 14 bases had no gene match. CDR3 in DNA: TGTGCCATCGCAAGTCCGGACAGGCGAACTCAAGAGACCCAGTACTTC. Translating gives CAIASPDRRTQETQYF.

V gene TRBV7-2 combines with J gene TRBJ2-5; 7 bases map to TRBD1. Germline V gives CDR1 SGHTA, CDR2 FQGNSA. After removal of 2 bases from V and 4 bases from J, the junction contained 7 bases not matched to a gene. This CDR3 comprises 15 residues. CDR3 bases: TGTGCCAGCAGCTTAAGTCACAGGGGTGGAGAGACCCAGTACTTC. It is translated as CASSLSHRGGETQYF.

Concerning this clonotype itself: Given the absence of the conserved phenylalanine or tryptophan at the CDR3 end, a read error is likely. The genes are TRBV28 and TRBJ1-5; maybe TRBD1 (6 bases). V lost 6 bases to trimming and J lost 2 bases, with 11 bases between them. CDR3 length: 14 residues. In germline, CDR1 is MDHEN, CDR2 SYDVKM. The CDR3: CASRARGGNQPQHL. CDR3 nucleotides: TGTGCCAGCAGAGCAAGGGGGGGCAATCAGCCCCAGCATTTG.

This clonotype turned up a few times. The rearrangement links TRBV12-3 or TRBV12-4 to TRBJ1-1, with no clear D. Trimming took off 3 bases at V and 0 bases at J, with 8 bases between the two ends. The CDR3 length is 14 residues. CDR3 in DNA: TGTGCCAGCAGTTTTACCGGGGTGAACACTGAAGCTTTCTTT. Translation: CASSFTGVNTEAFF.

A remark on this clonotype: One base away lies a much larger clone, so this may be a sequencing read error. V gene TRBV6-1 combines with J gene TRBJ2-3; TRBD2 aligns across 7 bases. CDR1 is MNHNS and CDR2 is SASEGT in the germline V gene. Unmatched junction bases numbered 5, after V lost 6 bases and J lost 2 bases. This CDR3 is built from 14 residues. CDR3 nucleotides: TGTGCCAGCAGAACCGGGACTAACACAGATACGCAGTATTTT. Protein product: CASRTGTNTDTQYF.

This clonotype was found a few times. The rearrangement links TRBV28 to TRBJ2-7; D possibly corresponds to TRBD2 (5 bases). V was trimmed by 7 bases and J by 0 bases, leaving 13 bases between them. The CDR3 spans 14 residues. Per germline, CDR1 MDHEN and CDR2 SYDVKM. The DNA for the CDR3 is TGTGCCAGCACGTTTGGCGGGCCCTCCTACGAGCAGTACTTC. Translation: CASTFGGPSYEQYF.

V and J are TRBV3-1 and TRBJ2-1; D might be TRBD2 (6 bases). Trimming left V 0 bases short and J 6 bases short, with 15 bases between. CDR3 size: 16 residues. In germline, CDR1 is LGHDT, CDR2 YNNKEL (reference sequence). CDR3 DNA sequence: TGTGCCAGCAGCCAAGAAACGGGGGAATTTTTCAATGAGCAGTTCTTC. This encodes CASSQETGEFFNEQFF.

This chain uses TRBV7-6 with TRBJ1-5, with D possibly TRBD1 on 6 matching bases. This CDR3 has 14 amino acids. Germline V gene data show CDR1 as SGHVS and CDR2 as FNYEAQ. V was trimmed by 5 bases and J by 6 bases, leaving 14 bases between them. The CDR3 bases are TGTGCCAGCAGCCCAGGACAGTGGGGTCAGCCCCAGCATTTT. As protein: CASSPGQWGQPQHF.

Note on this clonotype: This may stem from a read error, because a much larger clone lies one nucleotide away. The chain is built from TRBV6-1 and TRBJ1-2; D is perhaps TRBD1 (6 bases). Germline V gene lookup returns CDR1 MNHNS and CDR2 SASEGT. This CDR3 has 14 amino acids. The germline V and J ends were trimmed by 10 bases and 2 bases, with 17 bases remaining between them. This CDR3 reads CAISLRDTNYGYTF. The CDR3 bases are TGTGCCATCAGCCTCCGGGACACCAACTATGGCTACACCTTC.

The CDR3 sequence is CATSDPWSGRQETQYF. The CDR3 DNA reads TGTGCCACCAGTGACCCTTGGTCAGGGAGACAAGAGACCCAGTACTTC. The rearrangement joins TRBV24-1 to TRBJ2-5, with D perhaps matching TRBD1 or TRBD2 (5 bases each). The germline V and J ends were trimmed by 4 bases and 2 bases, with 16 bases remaining between them. The CDR3 covers 16 residues. The germline V gene has CDR1 KGHDR and CDR2 SFDVKD.

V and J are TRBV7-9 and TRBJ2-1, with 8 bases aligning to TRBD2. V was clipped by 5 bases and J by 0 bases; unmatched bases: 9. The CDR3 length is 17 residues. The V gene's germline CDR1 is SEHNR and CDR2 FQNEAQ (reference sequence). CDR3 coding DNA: TGTGCCAGCAGCCATGGACCGGGAGGGCCCTCCTACAATGAGCAGTTCTTC. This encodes CASSHGPGGPSYNEQFF.

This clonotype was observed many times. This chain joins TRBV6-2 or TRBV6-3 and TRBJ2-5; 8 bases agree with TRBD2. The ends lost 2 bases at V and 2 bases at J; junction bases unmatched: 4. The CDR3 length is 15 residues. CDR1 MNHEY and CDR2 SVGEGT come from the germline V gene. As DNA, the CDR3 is TGTGCCAGCAGTTACGGGACGGGGGGGCAAGAGACCCAGTACTTC. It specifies CASSYGTGGQETQYF.

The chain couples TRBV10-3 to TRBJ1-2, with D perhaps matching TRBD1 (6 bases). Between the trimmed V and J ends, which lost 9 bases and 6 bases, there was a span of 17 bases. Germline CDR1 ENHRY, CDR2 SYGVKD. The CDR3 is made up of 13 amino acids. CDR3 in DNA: TGTGCCATTCGCGGGGGGCGGGTGAATGGCTACACCTTC. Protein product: CAIRGGRVNGYTF.

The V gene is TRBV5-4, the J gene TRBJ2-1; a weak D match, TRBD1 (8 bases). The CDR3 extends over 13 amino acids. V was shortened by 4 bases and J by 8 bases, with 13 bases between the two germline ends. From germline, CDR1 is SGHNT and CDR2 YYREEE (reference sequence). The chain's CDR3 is CASSRQGRDEQFF. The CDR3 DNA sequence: TGTGCCAGCAGCAGACAGGGGAGGGATGAGCAGTTCTTC.

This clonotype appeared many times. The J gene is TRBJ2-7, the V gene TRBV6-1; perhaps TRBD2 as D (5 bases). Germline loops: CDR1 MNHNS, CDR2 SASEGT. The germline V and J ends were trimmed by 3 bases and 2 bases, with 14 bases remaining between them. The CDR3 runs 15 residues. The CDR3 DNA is TGTGCCAGCAGTGATGAGGGCCAACCGACCTACGAGCAGTACTTC. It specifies CASSDEGQPTYEQYF.

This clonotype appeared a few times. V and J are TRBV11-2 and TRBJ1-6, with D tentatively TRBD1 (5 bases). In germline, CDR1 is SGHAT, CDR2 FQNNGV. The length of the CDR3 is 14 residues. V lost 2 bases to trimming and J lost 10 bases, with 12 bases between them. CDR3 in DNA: TGTGCCAGCAGCTTACCCAGGGACCGATCACCCCTCCACTTT. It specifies CASSLPRDRSPLHF.